The clone carrying this T cell receptor beta chain appeared many times. Its specificity is unknown. The data are from a study of early T cells in non-severe SARS-CoV-2 infection. Whole-study context: With bulk RNA from unsorted whole blood as input, sequencing yielded unpaired chains. Study-level findings and limits: Matching results from VDJdb favored anti-spike CD8 responses, leaving private and CD4 specificities undetected.

The CDR3 is 14 amino acids. Trimming stripped 3 bases from V and 4 bases from J, with 9 bases between. CDR1 MNHEY and CDR2 SMNVEV come from the germline V gene (reference sequence). The TCR library protocol was used to attach unique molecular identifiers. These identifiers were attached to individual cDNA molecules. TCRdb passed the 5' RACE reads through MiXCR, listing each CDR3 protein once. This sample has around 60,000 distinct CDR3 sequences; over 9.5% occur once, and the top ten carry approximately 9.6%. This sequence was found in an adult who was a healthcare worker with PCR-confirmed SARS-CoV-2 infection or an uninfected control (not recorded which). The J gene is TRBJ2-2, the V gene TRBV27, with D uncertain. The sequenced material came from whole blood. For the CDR3, the DNA is TGTGCCAGCAGTTTTCTTCCTGCCACCGGGGAGCTGTTTTTT. Amino acids: CASSFLPATGELFF.